This entry lists 27 T cell receptor beta chains sequenced from one sample in a study of T cells in Graves' hyperthyroidism and ophthalmopathy. Amplification of TCR beta CDR3 regions used RNA as the template. HTBI primers were employed in a first-round RT-PCR of the TCR CDR3. TCRdb redid the calling of the multiplex PCR reads with MiXCR, one entry per CDR3 protein. The sample contains 500,000 or so distinct CDR3 sequences, approximately 17% of which appear only once. Sequencing input: blood. The receptors were sampled from a woman under 30 with Graves' ophthalmopathy.

This clonotype was counted at least ten times. The chain joins TRBV28 to TRBJ2-3, with 13 bases lining up with TRBD2. Germline V CDR1 and CDR2: MDHEN, SYDVKM. The CDR3 contains 16 residues. V dropped 3 bases and J dropped 6; count of bases not matched to a gene: 6. CDR3 loop: CASSFRTSGSGDTQYF. CDR3 bases: TGTGCCAGCAGTTTCCGGACTAGCGGGAGTGGGGATACGCAGTATTTT.

This clonotype was observed a few times. The chain couples TRBV27 to TRBJ1-2; tentative D call: TRBD1 (5 bases). V lost 10 bases and J 5 bases, leaving 26 bases between the germline ends. The germline gives CDR1 MNHEY, CDR2 SMNVEV (reference sequence). CDR3 size: 16 residues. CDR3 nucleotide sequence: TGTGCCACCGGGGAGGGGCAGACCCCACCCTGGTATGGCTACACCTTC. Translated: CATGEGQTPPWYGYTF.

This clonotype was recorded many times. V and J are TRBV27 and TRBJ1-1; D possibly corresponds to TRBD1 (6 bases). The CDR3 has 15 residues. The V and J ends lost 4 bases and 5 bases respectively, with 17 bases between them. Germline lookup yields CDR1 MNHEY and CDR2 SMNVEV (reference sequence). Here the CDR3 reads CASSSRETGWTEAFF. The CDR3 nucleotides read TGTGCCAGCAGTTCCAGGGAGACAGGCTGGACTGAAGCTTTCTTT.

Written as DNA, the CDR3 is TGCGCCAGCAGCCTATCCCCTGGGACCAATTCACCCCTCCACTTT. Translation gives CASSLSPGTNSPLHF. The chain employs TRBV4-1 and TRBJ1-6, with D possibly being TRBD1 (5 bases). Trimming left V 4 bases short and J 7 bases short, with 14 bases between. The CDR3 is 15 residues long. Germline assignment: CDR1 MGHRA and CDR2 YSYEKL.

The gene calls are TRBV2 and TRBJ1-2, with 7 bases lining up with TRBD1. The trim removed 10 bases at V and 4 bases at J, leaving 18 bases unmatched. The CDR3 spans 16 residues. Per the germline V gene, CDR1 is SNHLY and CDR2 is FYNNEI. CDR3 protein: CANYGTDPDLIYGYTF. CDR3 DNA: TGTGCCAACTACGGGACAGACCCCGACCTCATCTATGGCTACACCTTC.

As regards this clonotype: This clone may be a read error of a much larger clone one base away. The chain links TRBV27 to TRBJ2-3; maybe TRBD1 (7 bases). V lost 5 bases and J 1 base, leaving 13 bases between the germline ends. Looked up from germline, CDR1 is MNHEY and CDR2 is SMNVEV (reference sequence). CDR3 length equals 15 residues. The CDR3 loop is CASSDREAGTDTQYF. DNA for the CDR3: TGTGCCAGCAGTGACAGGGAGGCCGGCACAGATACGCAGTATTTT.

This clonotype was observed many times. The CDR3 here is CASSLGVGQGARNEQFF. In DNA, the CDR3 is TGTGCCAGCAGCTTAGGTGTCGGACAGGGGGCGCGTAATGAGCAGTTCTTC. The chain employs TRBV7-9 and TRBJ2-1; 11 bases agree with TRBD1. V was pared by 1 base and J by 7 bases, with 9 bases of the junction left unmatched. The CDR3 length is 17 residues. Germline CDR1 reads SEHNR; CDR2 reads FQNEAQ (reference sequence).

The chain is built from TRBV28 and TRBJ2-1; TRBD2 matches 11 bases. The trim removed 6 bases at V and 12 bases at J, leaving 25 bases unmatched. This CDR3 spans 19 amino acids. Per germline, CDR1 MDHEN and CDR2 SYDVKM. CDR3 sequence: CASSRPKTSGVTTSIGQFF. The CDR3 DNA follows: TGTGCCAGCAGCCGCCCTAAGACTAGCGGGGTAACCACCAGCATTGGGCAGTTCTTC.

The chain is built from TRBV9 and TRBJ2-5, with TRBD1 as a possible D gene (6 bases). Germline CDR1 is SGDLS and CDR2 is YYNGEE. There are 13 residues in the CDR3. Trimming stripped 4 bases from V and 6 bases from J, with 13 bases between. Here the CDR3 reads CASSQSQGQTQYF. CDR3 bases: TGTGCCAGCAGCCAAAGTCAGGGGCAGACCCAGTACTTC.

The rearrangement links TRBV29-1 to TRBJ2-7, with D possibly being TRBD1 (6 bases). In germline, CDR1 is SQVTM, CDR2 ANQGSEA. The CDR3 extends over 13 amino acids. V was clipped by 7 bases and J by 9 bases, with 22 bases between them. The CDR3 reads CSAVGATPVGQYF. The CDR3 DNA reads TGCAGCGCGGTGGGGGCTACCCCCGTCGGGCAGTACTTC.

In its sample, this clonotype was seen many times. The chain uses TRBV6-1 and TRBJ1-1, with 9 bases lining up with TRBD1. The germline CDR1 and CDR2 sequences are MNHNS and SASEGT. With 6 bases clipped from V and 0 bases from J, the junction kept 11 bases outside the gene matches. This CDR3 has 17 amino acids. Here the CDR3 reads CASRVETGGLMNTEAFF. CDR3 DNA: TGTGCCAGCAGAGTCGAGACAGGGGGACTAATGAACACTGAAGCTTTCTTT.

The chain employs TRBV5-1 and TRBJ1-2, with TRBD1 identical over 7 bases. Losses at the gene ends were 4 bases for V and 8 bases for J; bases not matched to a gene: 11. Germline CDR1 SGHRS, CDR2 YFSETQ. The CDR3 totals 14 residues. CDR3 nucleotides: TGCGCCAGCAGCCTGGAGACAGGGTTGAACGGCTACACCTTC. Encoded protein: CASSLETGLNGYTF.

The rearrangement joins TRBV10-3 to TRBJ2-7, with TRBD1 identical over 9 bases. The CDR3 has 14 residues. Trimming removed 7 bases from V and 3 bases from J; junction bases left unmatched: 7. Germline V lookup: CDR1 ENHRY, CDR2 SYGVKD. The DNA of the CDR3 is TGTGCCATCAAACCCGGGACAGGGAGCTACGAGCAGTACTTC. Protein: CAIKPGTGSYEQYF.

This clonotype was detected ten times or more. The chain couples TRBV3-1 to TRBJ2-5, with D unresolved. With 3 bases removed from V and 3 bases from J, the gap between germline ends came to 8 bases. The CDR3 is 13 amino acids. Germline-derived CDR1 and CDR2 are LGHDT and YNNKEL (reference sequence). In DNA form, the CDR3 reads TGTGCCAGCAGCCACCCTAGAGAAGAGACCCAGTACTTC. This translates into CASSHPREETQYF.

The chain has TRBV28 and TRBJ1-5; 12 nucleotides agree with TRBD1. The CDR3 spans 15 residues. Germline CDR1 reads MDHEN; CDR2 reads SYDVKM. J was trimmed by 6 bases and V by 6 bases; bases with no gene match: 6. CDR3 in amino acids: CASSSWDRGRQPQHF. Here the CDR3 DNA reads TGTGCCAGCAGCTCATGGGACAGGGGGCGTCAGCCCCAGCATTTT.

The rearrangement uses TRBV4-1 and TRBJ2-7; the D gene is possibly TRBD2 (6 bases). Germline V gene lookup returns CDR1 MGHRA and CDR2 YSYEKL. The CDR3 spans 15 residues. V lost 0 bases, J lost 5 bases, and 14 bases lay in between. The CDR3 bases are TGCGCCAGCAGCCAAGAGGCAGGGAGGATACACGAGCAGTACTTC. This codes for CASSQEAGRIHEQYF.

This chain joins TRBV5-5 and TRBJ2-7; 8 bases match TRBD1. In germline, CDR1 is SGHKS, CDR2 YYEKEE (reference sequence). This CDR3 region has 15 residues. J lost 0 bases, V lost 4 bases, and 6 bases had no gene match. The CDR3 reads CASSTWTGSSYEQYF. The CDR3 DNA sequence: TGTGCCAGCAGCACATGGACAGGGAGCTCCTACGAGCAGTACTTC.

V gene TRBV10-3 combines with J gene TRBJ2-1, with D possibly being TRBD2 (5 bases). V lost 7 bases and J 4 bases, leaving 20 bases between the germline ends. Germline lookup yields CDR1 ENHRY and CDR2 SYGVKD. This CDR3 is built from 16 residues. CDR3 sequence reads: CAINEGPVVGYNEQFF. DNA of the CDR3: TGTGCCATCAACGAGGGCCCCGTGGTTGGGTACAATGAGCAGTTCTTC.

The chain has TRBV13 and TRBJ1-2; D unresolved. Germline V CDR1 and CDR2: PRHDT, FYEKMQ (reference sequence). The V end lost 5 bases, the J end lost 0 bases, and 16 bases lay between the germline ends. The CDR3 covers 16 residues. In DNA, the CDR3 is TGTGCCAGCAGCCCCTCGGTAAGGGATTCTAACTATGGCTACACCTTC. This gives the protein CASSPSVRDSNYGYTF.

This clonotype has only one observation. This clone may be a read error of a much larger clone one base away. This chain uses TRBV10-2 with TRBJ2-7; possibly TRBD1 or TRBD2 for D (5 bases each). V dropped 6 bases and J dropped 5 bases, with 29 bases sitting between them. Germline CDR1 and CDR2: WSHSY and SAAADI. The CDR3 is 18 amino acids. In nucleotides, the CDR3 is TGCGCCAGCAGGGCGAGCGGATCACTAGTGGGAGTGGGGCACGAGCAGTACTTC. It translates to CASRASGSLVGVGHEQYF.

The sample holds a few counts of this clonotype. V and J are TRBV28 and TRBJ1-2; TRBD1 matches at 11 bases. Germline CDR1 and CDR2: MDHEN and SYDVKM. The CDR3 totals 14 residues. V lost 7 bases to trimming and J lost 5 bases; unmatched junction nucleotides: 6. CDR3 sequence: CASTFGTGGYGYTF. The CDR3 nucleotides are TGTGCCAGCACCTTCGGGACAGGGGGTTATGGCTACACCTTC.

This clonotype was seen only a few times. The rearrangement uses TRBV7-9 and TRBJ1-4, with 9 bases identical to TRBD1. Germline assignment: CDR1 SEHNR and CDR2 FQNEAQ (reference sequence). The ends lost 5 bases at V and 7 bases at J; junction bases unmatched: 8. There are 15 residues in the CDR3. This CDR3 reads CASSGPGQGREKLFF. In DNA, the CDR3 is TGTGCCAGCAGCGGCCCGGGACAGGGTCGTGAAAAACTGTTTTTT.

This clonotype was counted many times. This sequence joins TRBV7-2 and TRBJ2-7; tentatively, D is TRBD1 (6 bases). There are 14 residues in the CDR3. The V gene's germline CDR1 is SGHTA and CDR2 FQGNSA. The V end was cut by 1 base, the J end by 4 bases, with 11 bases between. The CDR3 region is CASSLENRVYEQYF. CDR3 nucleotides: TGTGCCAGCAGCTTAGAAAACAGGGTATACGAGCAGTACTTC.

There are many counts of this clonotype. The J gene is TRBJ1-4, the V gene TRBV6-1; D is unclear. V lost 4 bases, J lost 0 bases, and 9 bases lay in between. CDR1 is MNHNS and CDR2 is SASEGT in the germline V gene. CDR3 length equals 15 residues. CDR3 nucleotides: TGTGCCAGCAGTGCCCGGCTTGCAACTAATGAAAAACTGTTTTTT. Translated: CASSARLATNEKLFF.

This clonotype occurred many times. The chain employs TRBV29-1 and TRBJ1-2, with no clear D. The CDR3 loop spans 11 amino acids. Germline V gene data show CDR1 as SQVTM and CDR2 as ANQGSEA. Trimming stripped 7 bases from V and 1 base from J, with 7 bases between. The CDR3 bases are TGCAGCGGCAGAAGTAACTATGGCTACACCTTC. Protein sequence: CSGRSNYGYTF. The complete variable domain, with remaining parts taken from reference TRBV29-1 and TRBJ1-2, reads SAVISQKPSRDICQRGTSLTIQCQVDSQVTMMFWYRQQPGQSLTLIATANQGSEATYESGFVIDKFPISRPNLTFSTLTVSNMSPEDSSIYLCSGRSNYGYTFGSGTRLTVV.

This clonotype was observed many times. The V gene is TRBV29-1, the J gene TRBJ2-1, with 9 nucleotides matching TRBD1. The J segment lost 7 bases and the V segment lost 6 bases, leaving 4 bases of the junction unmatched. Looked up from germline, CDR1 is SQVTM and CDR2 is ANQGSEA. The length of the CDR3 is 12 residues. This CDR3 is CSVWTGANEQFF. The CDR3 DNA follows: TGCAGCGTGTGGACAGGGGCAAATGAGCAGTTCTTC.

The chain is built from TRBV20-1 and TRBJ2-1; 13 bases fit TRBD2. J was trimmed by 6 bases and V by 7 bases; bases with no gene match: 0. The length of the CDR3 is 12 residues. CDR1 is DFQATT, CDR2 SNEGSKA, per germline (reference sequence). DNA for the CDR3: TGCAGTGGGACTAGCGGGAGCAATGAGCAGTTCTTC. Translation gives CSGTSGSNEQFF.